This TCR beta chain was identified during a study of cytomegalovirus exposure and HLA in healthy donors. Germline V gene lookup returns CDR1 SGHNT and CDR2 YYREEE (reference sequence). Deletions cut 4 bases from V and 9 bases from J, with 14 bases between. The CDR3 length is 13 residues. A multiplex PCR was run with 60 Vbeta primers and 13 Jbeta primers. This table comes from immunoSEQ multiplex PCR, and its TCRdb copy is limited to in-frame clones, with some not included. The sample lists 100,000 to 120,000 clones; around 87% were seen once. The V call is TRBV5-4, the J call TRBJ2-1, with D possibly matching TRBD1 (5 bases). The sequencing input was PBMCs. The sequence was obtained from a man aged 35 to 55 in good health and CMV-seronegative. CDR3 residues: CASSPLGVGEQFF. In DNA form, the CDR3 reads TGTGCCAGCAGCCCCCTAGGGGTCGGTGAGCAGTTCTTC.